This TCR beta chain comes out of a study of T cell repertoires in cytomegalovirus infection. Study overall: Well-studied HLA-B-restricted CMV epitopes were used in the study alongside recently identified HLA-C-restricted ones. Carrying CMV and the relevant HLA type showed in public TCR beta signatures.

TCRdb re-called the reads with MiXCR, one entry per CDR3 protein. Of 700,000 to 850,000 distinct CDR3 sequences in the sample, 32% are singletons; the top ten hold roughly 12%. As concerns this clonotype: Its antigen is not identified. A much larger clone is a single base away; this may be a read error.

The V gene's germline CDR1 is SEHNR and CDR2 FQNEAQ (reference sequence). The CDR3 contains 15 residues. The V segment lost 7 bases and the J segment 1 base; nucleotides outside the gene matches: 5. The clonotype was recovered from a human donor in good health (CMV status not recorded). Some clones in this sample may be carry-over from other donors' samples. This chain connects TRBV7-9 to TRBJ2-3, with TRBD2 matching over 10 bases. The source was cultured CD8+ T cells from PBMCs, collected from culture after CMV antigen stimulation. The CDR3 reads CASNFGTSGTDTQYF. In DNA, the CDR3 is TGTGCCAGCAACTTCGGGACTAGCGGCACAGATACGCAGTATTTT.